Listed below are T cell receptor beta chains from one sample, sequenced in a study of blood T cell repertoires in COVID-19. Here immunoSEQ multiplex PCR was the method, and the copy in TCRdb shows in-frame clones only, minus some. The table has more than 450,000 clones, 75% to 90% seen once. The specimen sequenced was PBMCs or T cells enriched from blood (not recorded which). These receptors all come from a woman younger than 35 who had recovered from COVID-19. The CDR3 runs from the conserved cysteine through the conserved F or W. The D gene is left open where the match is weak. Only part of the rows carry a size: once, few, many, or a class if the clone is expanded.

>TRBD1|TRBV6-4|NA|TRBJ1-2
TGTGCCAGCAGCTCGGACAGGGAAGACTATGGCTACACCTTC
CASSSDREDYGYTF
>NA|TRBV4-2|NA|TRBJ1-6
TGTGCCAGCAGTCTGGGGACACTGAGTAATTCACCCCTCCACTTT
CASSLGTLSNSPLHF
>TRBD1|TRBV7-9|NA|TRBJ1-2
TGTGCCAGCAGCCCTGGACAGGGAGCTAACTATGGCTACACCTTC
CASSPGQGANYGYTF
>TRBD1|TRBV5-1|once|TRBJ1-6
TGCGCCAGCAGGGCCGGGACAGGATCCAATTCACCCCTCCACTTT
CASRAGTGSNSPLHF
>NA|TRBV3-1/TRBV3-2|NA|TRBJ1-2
TGTGCCAGCAGCCAAGATTCAGGGGAAGAGGGCTACACCTTC
CASSQDSGEEGYTF
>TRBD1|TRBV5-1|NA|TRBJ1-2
TGCGCCAGCAGCTTGGAGCCGACAGGGGGCTATGGCTACACCTTC
CASSLEPTGGYGYTF
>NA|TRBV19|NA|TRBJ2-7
TGTGCCAGTAGTATAGATCTTCGGCAGGGCTCCGAGCAGTACTTC
CASSIDLRQGSEQYF
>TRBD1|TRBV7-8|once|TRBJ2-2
TGTGCCATCCGAGCTCTCACAGGGGACGGCCAGCTGTTTTTT
CAIRALTGDGQLFF
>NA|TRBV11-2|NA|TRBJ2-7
TGTGCCAGCAGCTTCCAGGACGAGCAGTACTTC
CASSFQDEQYF
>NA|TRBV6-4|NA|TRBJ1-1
TGTGCCAGCACCGAACGGGGGGCAAACACTGAAGCTTTCTTT
CASTERGANTEAFF
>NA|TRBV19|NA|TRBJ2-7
TGTGCCAGTAGTAAGTTTAGGGTTGACAGCAGGGAGCAGTACTTC
CASSKFRVDSREQYF
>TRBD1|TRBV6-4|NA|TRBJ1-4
TGTGCCAGCAGTGACGGGGACAGGGGAAATGAAAAACTGTTTTTT
CASSDGDRGNEKLFF
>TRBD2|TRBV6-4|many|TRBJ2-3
TGTGCCAGCAGTCCTAGCGGGAGCACAGATACGCAGTATTTT
CASSPSGSTDTQYF
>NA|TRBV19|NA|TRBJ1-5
TGTGCCAGTAGTATTCGGTCGGATCAGCCCCAGCATTTT
CASSIRSDQPQHF
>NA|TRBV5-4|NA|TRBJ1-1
TGTGCCAGCAGTGCGGTAGGGGCGCGGGGGCCTGAAGCTTTCTTT
CASSAVGARGPEAFF
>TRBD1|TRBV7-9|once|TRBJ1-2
TGTGCCAGCAGCCGACAGGGGGCTGCTGGCTACACCTTC
CASSRQGAAGYTF
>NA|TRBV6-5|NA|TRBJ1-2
TGTGCCAGCAATAGGGGTGACTATGGCTACACCTTC
CASNRGDYGYTF
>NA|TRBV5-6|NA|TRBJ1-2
TGTGCCAGCATCTTTTGGAGTTTGGCCCGTAGAGGAATCTATGGCTACACCTTC
CASIFWSLARRGIYGYTF
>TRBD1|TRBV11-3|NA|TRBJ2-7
TGTGCCAGCAGCTCCGGGACAGGGGGCGACGAGCAGTACTTC
CASSSGTGGDEQYF
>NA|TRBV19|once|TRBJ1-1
TGTGCCAGTAGTATCCGGGGAGGTTGGAACACTGAAGCTTTCTTT
CASSIRGGWNTEAFF
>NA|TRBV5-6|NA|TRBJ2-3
TGTGCCAGCAGCTTGGACTCGACAGATACGCAGTATTTT
CASSLDSTDTQYF
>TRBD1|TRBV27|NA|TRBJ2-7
TGTGCCAGCAGCCCTGGGGACAGACCATTCTCCTACGAGCAGTACTTC
CASSPGDRPFSYEQYF
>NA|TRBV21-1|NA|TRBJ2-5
TGTGCCAGCAGGAAGACAGGGCCCCAAGAGACCCAGTACTTC
CASRKTGPQETQYF
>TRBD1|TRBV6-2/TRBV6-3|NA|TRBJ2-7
TGTGCCAGCAGTTACTCACGGACAGGGGGGCGCGAGCAGTACTTC
CASSYSRTGGREQYF
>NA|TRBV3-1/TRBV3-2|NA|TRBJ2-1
TGTGCCAGCAGCCAAGAGGGGAGCTCCTACAATGAGCAGTTCTTC
CASSQEGSSYNEQFF
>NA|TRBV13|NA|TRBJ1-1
TGTGCCAGCAGCTTAGGTGTCGGCAGGGTGAACACTGAAGCTTTCTTT
CASSLGVGRVNTEAFF
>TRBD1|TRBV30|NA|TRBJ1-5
TGTGCCTGGAGTGATCAGGGGGATCAGCCCCAGCATTTT
CAWSDQGDQPQHF
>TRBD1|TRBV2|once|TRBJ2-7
TGTGCCAGCACCGCTGGGACAGACCCATCCTACGAGCAGTACTTC
CASTAGTDPSYEQYF
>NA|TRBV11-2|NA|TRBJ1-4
TGTGCCAGCAGCTTTACAGGGAGGGCGACTAATGAAAAACTGTTTTTT
CASSFTGRATNEKLFF
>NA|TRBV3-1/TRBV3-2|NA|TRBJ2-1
TGTGCCAGCAGCCACTGGAGCTCCTACAATGAGCAGTTCTTC
CASSHWSSYNEQFF
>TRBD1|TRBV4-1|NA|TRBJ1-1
TGCGCCAGCAGCACACGGACAGGGTGGGTTGCTAGGGACACTGAAGCTTTCTTT
CASSTRTGWVARDTEAFF
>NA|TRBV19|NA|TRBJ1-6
TGTGCCAGTAGTATAACTCTAAGGGGTTCACCCCTCCACTTT
CASSITLRGSPLHF
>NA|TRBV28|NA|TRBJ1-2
TGTGCCAGCAGTTTCCCGGAGGGGCTTTATGGCTACACCTTC
CASSFPEGLYGYTF
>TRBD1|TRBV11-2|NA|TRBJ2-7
TGTGCCAGCAGCTATTTCCGACAGGGGTACTCCTACGAGCAGTACTTC
CASSYFRQGYSYEQYF
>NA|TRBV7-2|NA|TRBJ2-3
TGTGCCAGCAGCTTTTCTGGCTTGCCAGGGGATACGCAGTATTTT
CASSFSGLPGDTQYF
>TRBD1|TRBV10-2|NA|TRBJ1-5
TGCGCCAGCAGTGAGTCGGGGGACAGAAGCAATCAGCCCCAGCATTTT
CASSESGDRSNQPQHF
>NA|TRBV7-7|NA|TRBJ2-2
TGTGCTAGCAGCTCTTCCCAGGGTGGCGGGGAGCTGTTTTTT
CASSSSQGGGELFF
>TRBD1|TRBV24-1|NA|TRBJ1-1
TGTGCCACCAGTGGGACAGGTGAATTCACTGAAGCTTTCTTT
CATSGTGEFTEAFF
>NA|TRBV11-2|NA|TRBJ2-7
TGTGCCAGCAGATCGGGGGCCTACGAGCAGTACTTC
CASRSGAYEQYF
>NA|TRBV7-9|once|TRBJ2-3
TGTGCCAGCAGCTCCCAGACAGATACGCAGTATTTT
CASSSQTDTQYF
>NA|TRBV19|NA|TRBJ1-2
TGTGCCAGTAGGGCAGGGAGCGGGGGAAACTATGGCTACACCTTC
CASRAGSGGNYGYTF
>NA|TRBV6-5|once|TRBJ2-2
TGTGCCAGCAGTTACTCGAGGAATACCGGGGAGCTGTTTTTT
CASSYSRNTGELFF
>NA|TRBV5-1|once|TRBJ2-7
TGCGCCAGCAGCTTGTCAACAGAACCCTACGAGCAGTACTTC
CASSLSTEPYEQYF
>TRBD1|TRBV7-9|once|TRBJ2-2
TGTGCCAGCAGCTCAGGGGGCAGGGGTGATACCGGGGAGCTGTTTTTT
CASSSGGRGDTGELFF
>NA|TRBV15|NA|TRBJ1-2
TGTGCCACCAGCAGAGAGTGGACAACCAATGGCTACACCTTC
CATSREWTTNGYTF
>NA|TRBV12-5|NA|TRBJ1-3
TGTGCTAGTGGTTTGCGAGGTGCCTCTGGAAACACCATATATTTT
CASGLRGASGNTIYF
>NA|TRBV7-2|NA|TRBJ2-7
TGTGCCAGCAGCTTAGAGGCGGGGGCGTCCTACGAGCAGTACTTC
CASSLEAGASYEQYF
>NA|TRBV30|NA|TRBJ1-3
TGTGCCTGGGGGGGGGCGACTGGAAACACCATATATTTT
CAWGGATGNTIYF
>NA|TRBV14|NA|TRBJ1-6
TGTGCCAGCAGCCAAGACCCGATGGGGGCCTTCTCCTATAATTCACCCCTCCACTTT
CASSQDPMGAFSYNSPLHF
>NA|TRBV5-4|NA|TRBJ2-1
TGTGCCAGCATCTCCCCCGGGGATGAGCAGTTCTTC
CASISPGDEQFF
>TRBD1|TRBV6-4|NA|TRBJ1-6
TGTGCCAGCAGTGCCGACAGGGGTCCTTCACCCCTCCACTTT
CASSADRGPSPLHF
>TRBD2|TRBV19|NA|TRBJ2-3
TGTGCCAGTAGTGGCTTCTTACTAGCGGGGGCCCTCCTCAACACAGATACGCAGTATTTT
CASSGFLLAGALLNTDTQYF
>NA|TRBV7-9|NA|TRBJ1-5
TGTGCCAGCAGCTTGGGCAGCAATAGCAATCAGCCCCAGCATTTT
CASSLGSNSNQPQHF
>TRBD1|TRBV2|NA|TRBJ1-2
TGTGCCTGCCGGGACAGGGGGGCTGGCTACACCTTC
CACRDRGAGYTF
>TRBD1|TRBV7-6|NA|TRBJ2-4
TGTGCCAGCAGCTTAGGGTGGGGGACAGACAACAAAAACATTCAGTACTTC
CASSLGWGTDNKNIQYF
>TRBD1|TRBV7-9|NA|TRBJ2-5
TGTGCCAGCAGACCGGGACAGCAAGAGACCCAGTACTTC
CASRPGQQETQYF
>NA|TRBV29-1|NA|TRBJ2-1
TGCAGCGTTGACTACAGCACCAGCTCCTACAATGAGCAGTTCTTC
CSVDYSTSSYNEQFF
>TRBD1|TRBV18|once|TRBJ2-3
TGTGCCAGCTCACCACCCAGGGGGCGCGCGGCAGATACGCAGTATTTT
CASSPPRGRAADTQYF
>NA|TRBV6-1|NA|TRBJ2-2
TGTGCCAGCAGTGAACTGCCAGGGGCCGGGGAGCTGTTTTTT
CASSELPGAGELFF